Reported below is one T cell receptor (beta chain). Its antigen remains unknown. These data come from a study of PD-1 blockade in classical Hodgkin lymphoma. The study, taken as a whole, reports: Baseline TCR diversity was reportedly lower in newly diagnosed patients than in healthy donors. It was reported as lower still in relapsed/refractory patients. Newly diagnosed patients had diversity similar to the baseline diversity of complete responders. What caused the repertoire differences, perhaps disease activity or prior therapy, remains undefined.

Repertoires were generated with immunoSEQ multiplex PCR, while TCRdb's copy carries only in-frame clones and drops some. The sample holds about 18,000 clones; 83% are singletons and the top ten take about 13%. This sample's time point: cycle 4 day 1 (C4D1), after 6 weeks of nivolumab. With no exception, relapse followed autologous stem cell transplantation in all patients, and brentuximab vedotin exposure varied. The TCR was taken from a human donor with classical Hodgkin lymphoma. The specimen comprised peripheral blood mononuclear cells (PBMCs), sampled before the fourth cycle of nivolumab.

The CDR3 spells CASSQEIQSSGNTIYF. As DNA, the CDR3 is TGTGCCAGCAGCCAGGAGATACAGAGCTCTGGAAACACCATATATTTT. The rearrangement joins TRBV4-2 to TRBJ1-3; D gene unclear. Germline V gene sequence: CDR1 LGHNA, CDR2 YNFKEQ. With 3 bases removed from V and 0 bases from J, the gap between germline ends came to 12 bases. The CDR3 runs to 16 residues.